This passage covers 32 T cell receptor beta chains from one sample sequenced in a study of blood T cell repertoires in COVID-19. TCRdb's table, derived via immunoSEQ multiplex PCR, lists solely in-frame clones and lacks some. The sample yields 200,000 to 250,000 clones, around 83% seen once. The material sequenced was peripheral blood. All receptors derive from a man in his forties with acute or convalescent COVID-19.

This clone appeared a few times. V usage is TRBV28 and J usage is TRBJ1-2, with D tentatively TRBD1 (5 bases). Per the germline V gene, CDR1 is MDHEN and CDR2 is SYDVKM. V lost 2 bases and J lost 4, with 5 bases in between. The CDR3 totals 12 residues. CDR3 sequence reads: CASSLRGYGYTF. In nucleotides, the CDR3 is TGTGCCAGCAGTTTAAGGGGCTATGGCTACACCTTC.

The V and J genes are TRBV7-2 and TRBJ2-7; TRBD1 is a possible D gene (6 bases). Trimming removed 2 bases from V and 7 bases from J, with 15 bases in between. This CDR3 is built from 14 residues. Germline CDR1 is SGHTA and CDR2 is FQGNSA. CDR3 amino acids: CASSLRTGLREQYF. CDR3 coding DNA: TGTGCCAGCAGCTTACGCACAGGGCTAAGGGAGCAGTACTTC.

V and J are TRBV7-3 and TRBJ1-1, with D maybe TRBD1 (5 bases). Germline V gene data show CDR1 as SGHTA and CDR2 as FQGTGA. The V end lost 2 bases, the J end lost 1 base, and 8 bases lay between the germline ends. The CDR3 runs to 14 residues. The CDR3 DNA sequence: TGTGCCAGCAGCTTATCAGGGTCGAACACTGAAGCTTTCTTT. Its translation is CASSLSGSNTEAFF.

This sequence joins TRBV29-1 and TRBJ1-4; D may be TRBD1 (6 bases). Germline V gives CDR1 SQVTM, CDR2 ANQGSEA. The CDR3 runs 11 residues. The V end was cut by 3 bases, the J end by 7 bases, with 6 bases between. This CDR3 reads CSVDRGEKLFF. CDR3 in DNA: TGCAGCGTTGACAGGGGTGAAAAACTGTTTTTT.

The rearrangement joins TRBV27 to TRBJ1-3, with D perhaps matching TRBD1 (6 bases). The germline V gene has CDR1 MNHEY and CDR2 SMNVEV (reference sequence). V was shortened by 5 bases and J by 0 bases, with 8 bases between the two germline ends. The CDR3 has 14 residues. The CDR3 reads CASSPRGSGNTIYF. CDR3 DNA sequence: TGTGCCAGCAGTCCCAGGGGCTCTGGAAACACCATATATTTT.

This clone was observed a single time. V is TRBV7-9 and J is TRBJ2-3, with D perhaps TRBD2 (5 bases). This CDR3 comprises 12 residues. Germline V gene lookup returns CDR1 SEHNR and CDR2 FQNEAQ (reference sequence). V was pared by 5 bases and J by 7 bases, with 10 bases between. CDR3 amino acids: CASSEPGNTQYF. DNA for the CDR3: TGTGCCAGCAGCGAGCCGGGGAATACGCAGTATTTT.

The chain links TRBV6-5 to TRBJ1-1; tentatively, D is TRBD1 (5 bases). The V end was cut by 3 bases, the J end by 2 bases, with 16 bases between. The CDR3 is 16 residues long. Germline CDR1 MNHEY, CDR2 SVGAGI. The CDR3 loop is CASSYSLGGRNTEAFF. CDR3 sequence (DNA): TGTGCCAGCAGTTATTCCTTGGGGGGACGAAACACTGAAGCTTTCTTT.

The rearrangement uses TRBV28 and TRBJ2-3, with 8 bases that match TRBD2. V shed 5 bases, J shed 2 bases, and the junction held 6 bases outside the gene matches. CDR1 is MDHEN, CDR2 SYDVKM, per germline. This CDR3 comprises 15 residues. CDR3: CASSPLAAFTDTQYF. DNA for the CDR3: TGTGCCAGCAGTCCACTAGCGGCCTTCACAGATACGCAGTATTTT.

The CDR3 DNA sequence: TGTGCCAGCACCCCTGGAGGGAACTCCTACTACGAGCAGTACTTC. Amino acid sequence: CASTPGGNSYYEQYF. This chain connects TRBV6-1 to TRBJ2-7; a weak D match, TRBD2 (6 bases). From germline, CDR1 is MNHNS and CDR2 SASEGT. The V and J ends lost 7 bases and 3 bases respectively, with 19 bases between them. The CDR3 extends over 15 amino acids.

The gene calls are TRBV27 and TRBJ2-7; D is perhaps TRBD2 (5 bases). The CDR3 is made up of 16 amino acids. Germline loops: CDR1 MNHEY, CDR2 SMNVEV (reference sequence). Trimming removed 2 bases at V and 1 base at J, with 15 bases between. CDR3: CASSLDARTVSYEQYF. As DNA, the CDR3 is TGTGCCAGCAGTTTAGACGCCCGGACTGTATCCTACGAGCAGTACTTC.

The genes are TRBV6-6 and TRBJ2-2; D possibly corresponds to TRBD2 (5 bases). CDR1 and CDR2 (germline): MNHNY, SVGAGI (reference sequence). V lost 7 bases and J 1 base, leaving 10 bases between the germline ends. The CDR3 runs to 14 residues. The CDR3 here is CASIAGKNTGELFF. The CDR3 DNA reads TGTGCCAGCATCGCCGGGAAGAACACCGGGGAGCTGTTTTTT.

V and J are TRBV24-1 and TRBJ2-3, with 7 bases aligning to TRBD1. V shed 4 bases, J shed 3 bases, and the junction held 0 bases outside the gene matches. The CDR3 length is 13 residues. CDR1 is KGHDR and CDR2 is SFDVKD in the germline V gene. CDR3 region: CATSDRGTDTQYF. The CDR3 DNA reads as TGTGCCACCAGTGACAGGGGGACAGATACGCAGTATTTT.

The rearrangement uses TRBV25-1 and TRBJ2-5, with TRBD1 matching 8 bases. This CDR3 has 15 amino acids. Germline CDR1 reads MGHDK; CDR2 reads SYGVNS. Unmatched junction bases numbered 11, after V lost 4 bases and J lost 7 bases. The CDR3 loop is CASSARAGGQGTQYF. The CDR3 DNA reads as TGTGCCAGCAGTGCCCGGGCAGGAGGACAGGGGACCCAGTACTTC.

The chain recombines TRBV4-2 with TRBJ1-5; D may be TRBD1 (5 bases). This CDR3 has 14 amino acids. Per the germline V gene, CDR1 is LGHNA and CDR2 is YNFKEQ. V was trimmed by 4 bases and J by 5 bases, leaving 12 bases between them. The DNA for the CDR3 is TGTGCCAGCAGCCCCCCCAGGGAGGATCAGCCCCAGCATTTT. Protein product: CASSPPREDQPQHF.

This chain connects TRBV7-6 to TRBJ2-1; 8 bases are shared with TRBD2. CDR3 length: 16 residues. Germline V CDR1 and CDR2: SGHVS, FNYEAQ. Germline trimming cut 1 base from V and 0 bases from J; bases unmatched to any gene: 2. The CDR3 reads CASSLGAGGSYNEQFF. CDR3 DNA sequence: TGTGCCAGCAGCTTAGGGGCGGGGGGCTCCTACAATGAGCAGTTCTTC.

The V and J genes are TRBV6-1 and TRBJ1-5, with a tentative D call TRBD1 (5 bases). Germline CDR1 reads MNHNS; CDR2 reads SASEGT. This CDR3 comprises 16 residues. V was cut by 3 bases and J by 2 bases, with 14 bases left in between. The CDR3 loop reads CASSDSVPGGNQPQHF. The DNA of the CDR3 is TGTGCCAGCAGTGATTCGGTTCCGGGGGGCAATCAGCCCCAGCATTTT.

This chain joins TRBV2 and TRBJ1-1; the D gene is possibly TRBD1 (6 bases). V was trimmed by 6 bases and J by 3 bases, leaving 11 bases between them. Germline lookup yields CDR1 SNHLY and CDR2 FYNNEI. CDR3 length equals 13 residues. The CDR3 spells CASRVSGDTEAFF. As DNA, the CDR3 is TGTGCCAGCAGGGTTTCAGGGGACACTGAAGCTTTCTTT.

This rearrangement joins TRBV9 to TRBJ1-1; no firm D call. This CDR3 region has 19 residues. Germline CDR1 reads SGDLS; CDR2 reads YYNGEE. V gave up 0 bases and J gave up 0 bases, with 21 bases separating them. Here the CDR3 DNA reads TGTGCCAGCAGCGTAGCAATAGGCAGCTGGGAGGAGATGAACACTGAAGCTTTCTTT. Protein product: CASSVAIGSWEEMNTEAFF.

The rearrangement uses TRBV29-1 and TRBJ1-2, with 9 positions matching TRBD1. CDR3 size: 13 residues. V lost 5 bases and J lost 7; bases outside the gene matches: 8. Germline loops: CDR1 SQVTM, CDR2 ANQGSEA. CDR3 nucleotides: TGCAGCGTTACAGGGGGCGACTCAAGTGGCTACACCTTC. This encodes CSVTGGDSSGYTF.

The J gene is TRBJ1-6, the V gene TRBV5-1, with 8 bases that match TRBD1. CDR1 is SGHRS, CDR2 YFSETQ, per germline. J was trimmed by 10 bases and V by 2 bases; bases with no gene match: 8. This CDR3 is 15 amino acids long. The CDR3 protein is CASSFSQGAGSPLHF. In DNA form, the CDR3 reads TGCGCCAGCAGCTTTTCTCAGGGGGCAGGGTCACCCCTCCACTTT.

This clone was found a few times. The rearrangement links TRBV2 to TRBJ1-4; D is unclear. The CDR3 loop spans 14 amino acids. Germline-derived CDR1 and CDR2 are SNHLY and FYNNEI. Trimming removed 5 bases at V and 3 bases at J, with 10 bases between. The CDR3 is CASSPGVANEKLFF. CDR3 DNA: TGTGCCAGCAGTCCCGGGGTAGCTAATGAAAAACTGTTTTTT.

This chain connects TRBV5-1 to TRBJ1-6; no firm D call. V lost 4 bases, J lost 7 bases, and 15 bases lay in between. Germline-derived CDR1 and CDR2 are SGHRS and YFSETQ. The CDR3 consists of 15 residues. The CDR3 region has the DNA TGCGCCAGCAGCGGGGAGGGTGGCGGGAATTCACCCCTCCACTTT. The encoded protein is CASSGEGGGNSPLHF.

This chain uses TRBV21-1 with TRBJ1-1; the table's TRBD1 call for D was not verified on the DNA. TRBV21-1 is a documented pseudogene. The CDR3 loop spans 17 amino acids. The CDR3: CASSKVTGGAGNTEAFF. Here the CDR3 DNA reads TGTGCCAGCAGCAAAGTCACAGGGGGCGCGGGGAACACTGAAGCTTTCTTT.

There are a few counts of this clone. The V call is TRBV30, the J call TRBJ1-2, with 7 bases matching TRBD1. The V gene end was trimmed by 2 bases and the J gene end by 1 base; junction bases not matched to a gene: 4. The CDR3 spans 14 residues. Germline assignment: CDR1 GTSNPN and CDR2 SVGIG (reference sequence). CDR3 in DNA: TGTGCCTGGAGTATGGACAGGTTTAACTATGGCTACACCTTC. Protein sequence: CAWSMDRFNYGYTF.

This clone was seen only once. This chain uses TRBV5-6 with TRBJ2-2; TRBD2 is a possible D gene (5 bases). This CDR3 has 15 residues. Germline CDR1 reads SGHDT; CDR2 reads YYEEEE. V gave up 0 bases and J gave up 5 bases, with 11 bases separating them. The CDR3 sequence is CASSLARVWTGELFF. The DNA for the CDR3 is TGTGCCAGCAGCTTGGCGCGGGTTTGGACCGGGGAGCTGTTTTTT.

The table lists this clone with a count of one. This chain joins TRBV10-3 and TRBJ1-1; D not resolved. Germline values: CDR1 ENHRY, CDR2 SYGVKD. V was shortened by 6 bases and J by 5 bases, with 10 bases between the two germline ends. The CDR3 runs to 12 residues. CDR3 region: CAISPSRTEAFF. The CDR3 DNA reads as TGTGCCATCAGCCCTTCGCGTACTGAAGCTTTCTTT.

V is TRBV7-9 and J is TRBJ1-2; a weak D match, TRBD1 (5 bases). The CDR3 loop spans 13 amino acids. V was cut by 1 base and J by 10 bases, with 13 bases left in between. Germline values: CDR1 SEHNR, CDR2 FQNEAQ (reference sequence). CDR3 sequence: CASSLEGPITYTF. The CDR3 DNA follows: TGTGCCAGCAGCTTAGAGGGGCCGATAACCTACACCTTC.

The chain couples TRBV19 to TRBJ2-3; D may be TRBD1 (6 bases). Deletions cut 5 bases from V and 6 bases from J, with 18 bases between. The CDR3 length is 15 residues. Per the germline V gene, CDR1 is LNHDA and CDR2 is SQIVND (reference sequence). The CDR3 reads CASSGMGQQSDTQYF. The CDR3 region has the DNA TGTGCCAGTAGTGGGATGGGACAACAATCTGATACGCAGTATTTT.

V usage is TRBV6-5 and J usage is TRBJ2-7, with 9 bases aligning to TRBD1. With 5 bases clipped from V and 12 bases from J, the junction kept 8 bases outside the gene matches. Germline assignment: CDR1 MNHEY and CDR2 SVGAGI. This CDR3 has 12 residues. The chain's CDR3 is CASSPPGTGLYF. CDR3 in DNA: TGTGCCAGCAGTCCCCCGGGGACAGGGTTGTACTTC.

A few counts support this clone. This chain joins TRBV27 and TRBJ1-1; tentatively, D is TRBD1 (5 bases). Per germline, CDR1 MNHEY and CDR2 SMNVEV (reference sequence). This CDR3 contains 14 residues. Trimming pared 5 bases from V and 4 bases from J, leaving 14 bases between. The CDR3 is CASSPTGGVTEAFF. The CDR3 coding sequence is TGTGCCAGCAGTCCTACGGGAGGGGTCACTGAAGCTTTCTTT.

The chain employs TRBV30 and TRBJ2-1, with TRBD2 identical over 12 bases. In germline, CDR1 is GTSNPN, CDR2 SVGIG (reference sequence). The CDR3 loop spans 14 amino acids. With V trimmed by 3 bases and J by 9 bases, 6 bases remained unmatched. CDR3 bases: TGTGCCTGGAGCGGACTAGCGGGGTACTCTGAGCAGTTCTTC. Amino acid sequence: CAWSGLAGYSEQFF.

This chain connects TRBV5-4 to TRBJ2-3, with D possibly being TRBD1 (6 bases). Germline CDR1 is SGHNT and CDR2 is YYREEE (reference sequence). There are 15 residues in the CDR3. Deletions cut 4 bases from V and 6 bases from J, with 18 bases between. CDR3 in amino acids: CASSPQGYPPDTQYF. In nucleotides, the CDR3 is TGTGCCAGCAGCCCCCAGGGGTATCCTCCGGATACGCAGTATTTT.